The present T cell receptor beta chain was sequenced within a study of tissue T cells after allogeneic stem cell transplantation. Background on the study: Gastrointestinal graft-versus-host disease was present in all patients, each treated with several therapy lines.

Notes on the study in general: Limitations included a small, clinically heterogeneous cohort and limited sampling depth.

Trimming took off 5 bases at V and 4 bases at J, with 14 bases between the two ends. This CDR3 comprises 14 residues. Germline V gene lookup returns CDR1 MNHEY and CDR2 SVGEGT. Here immunoSEQ multiplex PCR was the method, and the copy in TCRdb shows in-frame clones only, minus some. Here the sample spans 25,000 to 35,000 clones, approximately 83% being singletons. Points on this clone: Antigen unknown.

This material consisted of blood, taken before transplantation. This TCR was sampled from a woman aged 18-49 years who later had graft-versus-host disease after an allogeneic stem cell transplant. The chain links TRBV6-2 or TRBV6-3 to TRBJ1-1; D call uncertain. The CDR3 DNA is TGTGCCAGCAGTCCCGGGATAGCGGTCACTGAAGCTTTCTTT. Translated, it gives CASSPGIAVTEAFF.